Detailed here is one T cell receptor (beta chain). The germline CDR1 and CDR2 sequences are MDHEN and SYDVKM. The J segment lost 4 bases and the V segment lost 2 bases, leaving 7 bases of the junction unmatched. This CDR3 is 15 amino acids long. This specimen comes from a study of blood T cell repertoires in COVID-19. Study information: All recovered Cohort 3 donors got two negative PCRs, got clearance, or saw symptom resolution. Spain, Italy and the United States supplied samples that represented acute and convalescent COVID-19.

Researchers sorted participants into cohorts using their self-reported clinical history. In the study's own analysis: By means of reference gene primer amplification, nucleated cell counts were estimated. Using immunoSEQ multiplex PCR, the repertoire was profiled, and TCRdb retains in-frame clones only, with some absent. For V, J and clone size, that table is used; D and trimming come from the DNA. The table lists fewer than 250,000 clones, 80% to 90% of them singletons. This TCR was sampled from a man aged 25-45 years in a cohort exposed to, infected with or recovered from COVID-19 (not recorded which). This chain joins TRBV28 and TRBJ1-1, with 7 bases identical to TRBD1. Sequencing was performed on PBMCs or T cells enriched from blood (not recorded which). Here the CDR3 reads CASSLGNRGSTEAFF. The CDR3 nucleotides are TGTGCCAGCAGTTTAGGGAACAGGGGTAGCACTGAAGCTTTCTTT.